A selection of T cell receptor beta chains follows, all from one sample in a study of control samples from healthy donors and cancer patients. Assay: immunoSEQ multiplex PCR; the TCRdb copy retains only in-frame clones and omits some. The sample has more than 15,000 clones, 85% to 90% seen once. Sequencing used PBMCs. Receptors were obtained from a woman between 55 and 75 years old with head and neck cancer. Each CDR3 is given without its conserved first and last residue. A D gene is named only where the DNA matches it firmly.

ASRPTGGKNDKEQF	.	TRBV2	TRBJ2-1
ASSSEEGVYGYT	.	TRBV18	TRBJ1-2
ASSLASTDEQY	.	TRBV5-4	TRBJ2-7
AAGDGSYEQY	.	TRBV6-5	TRBJ2-7
ASSLVGYEQY	.	TRBV5-4	TRBJ2-7
ASSLGQGLDNEQF	.	TRBV27	TRBJ2-1
ASSRGLQAEAF	.	TRBV28	TRBJ1-1
ASSLGGSYNEQF	.	TRBV27	TRBJ2-1
ASSATKGGGGNTIY	.	TRBV5-6	TRBJ1-3
ASSSPTVTYEQY	.	TRBV28	TRBJ2-7
ASRLAGVRNEQF	TRBD2	TRBV14	TRBJ2-1
ASSPLGMGTEAF	.	TRBV5-1	TRBJ1-1
ASSQVYQGDSGVYNEQF	.	TRBV4-2	TRBJ2-1
ASSPGTPQF	.	TRBV11-2	TRBJ2-1
ASSQYFRDTGAGELF	.	TRBV4-1	TRBJ2-2
ASSLRNLNTEAF	.	TRBV3-1/TRBV3-2	TRBJ1-1
ASSRSGSDQETQY	.	TRBV6-5	TRBJ2-5
ASKREASSYNEQF	TRBD2	TRBV5-1	TRBJ2-1
ASSSYTGANVLT	.	TRBV27	TRBJ2-6
ASSLGRETQY	.	TRBV7-9	TRBJ2-5
ATSGGRDRGQETQY	TRBD1	TRBV24-1	TRBJ2-5
SVEGGPPEAF	.	TRBV29-1	TRBJ1-1
ASSPFSIRVWVNTEAF	.	TRBV28	TRBJ1-1
ASSLEPANTEAF	.	TRBV7-6	TRBJ1-1
ASSPAGGLRNEQF	TRBD2	TRBV5-4	TRBJ2-1
ASSPSPPGGYT	.	TRBV7-2	TRBJ1-2
AIIDRGRDGYT	TRBD1	TRBV28	TRBJ1-2
ATGGASDNEQF	TRBD2	TRBV7-9	TRBJ2-1
ASSLVGGADQETQY	TRBD2	TRBV5-4	TRBJ2-5
ASRPSTGPNEKLF	.	TRBV7-9	TRBJ1-4
ASSEYTASDTQY	.	TRBV10-1	TRBJ2-3
ASSTDEITTGQLNTEAF	.	TRBV18	TRBJ1-1
ASSPLLGLVYNEQF	TRBD2	TRBV7-8	TRBJ2-1
ASSRSSWDEQY	.	TRBV3-1/TRBV3-2	TRBJ2-7
ASSSTPGWTEAF	.	TRBV2	TRBJ1-1
ASSDGGMNTEAF	.	TRBV6-1	TRBJ1-1
ASSPGDGAGVGTDTQY	TRBD2	TRBV18	TRBJ2-3
ASSLTGTGDLNTEAF	TRBD1	TRBV5-1	TRBJ1-1
ASSLASGTSGRYNEQF	TRBD2	TRBV5-1	TRBJ2-1
ASSLGTPGLAGAGSYNEQF	TRBD2	TRBV13	TRBJ2-1
ASSGGGHEQF	.	TRBV10-1	TRBJ2-1
ASRGTGGSDTQY	TRBD1	TRBV5-1	TRBJ2-3
ASSGGTGAPNTEAF	TRBD1	TRBV9	TRBJ1-1
ASRPQGLVNEQF	.	TRBV7-9	TRBJ2-1
ASTWGNTEAF	.	TRBV12-3/TRBV12-4	TRBJ1-1
ASSPRASGSGGDEQF	TRBD2	TRBV7-3	TRBJ2-1
ASSPGWRGLRAKNIQY	.	TRBV27	TRBJ2-4
ASSLYRGTNNEQF	.	TRBV5-6	TRBJ2-1
ASSDRESVGGRLSYEQY	.	TRBV28	TRBJ2-7
ASSPSGLRTDTQY	.	TRBV5-1	TRBJ2-3
ASSRGYTEAF	.	TRBV2	TRBJ1-1
ASSHLGEANNSPLH	.	TRBV4-2	TRBJ1-6
ASRRPGRLETQY	.	TRBV28	TRBJ2-5
ASSLGGSNQPQH	.	TRBV6-2/TRBV6-3	TRBJ1-5
ASSLGGGSIQY	.	TRBV12-3/TRBV12-4	TRBJ2-4
ASGRGSGRASPDTQY	TRBD2	TRBV4-2	TRBJ2-3
ASSPGSSNQPQH	.	TRBV18	TRBJ1-5